What follows are 29 T cell receptor beta chains derived from one specimen sequenced in a study of cytomegalovirus exposure and HLA in healthy donors. PCR used 60 Vbeta primers and 13 Jbeta primers. Libraries were prepared by immunoSEQ multiplex PCR; TCRdb keeps only in-frame clonotypes and omits some of them. The table includes 200,000 to 250,000 clones, more than 75% detected once. Sequencing input: PBMCs. Receptors originate from a woman aged 40 to 50 in good health and CMV-seropositive.

The chain couples TRBV28 to TRBJ2-1; tentative D call: TRBD2 (6 bases). Germline assignment: CDR1 MDHEN and CDR2 SYDVKM. V gave up 10 bases and J gave up 4 bases, with 17 bases separating them. This CDR3 has 14 residues. The CDR3 protein is CAKCGTAEYNEQFF. As DNA, the CDR3 is TGTGCCAAATGCGGGACTGCGGAGTACAATGAGCAGTTCTTC. Filled out from reference TRBV28 and TRBJ2-1, the complete variable domain reads DVKVTQSSRYLVKRTGEKVFLECVQDMDHENMFWYRQDPGLGLRLIYFSYDVKMKEKGDIPEGYSVSREKKERFSLILESASTNQTSMYLCAKCGTAEYNEQFFGPGTRLTVL.

CDR3: CATSTTPRSGANVLTF. CDR3 sequence (DNA): TGTGCCACCAGTACGACTCCCCGATCTGGGGCCAACGTCCTGACTTTC. The V and J genes are TRBV15 and TRBJ2-6, with unresolved D. Germline V CDR1 and CDR2: LNHNV, YYDKDF (reference sequence). The CDR3 is 16 amino acids. V lost 6 bases and J lost 1, with 13 bases in between.

The chain is built from TRBV10-3 and TRBJ2-1, with D possibly matching TRBD2 (7 bases). This CDR3 comprises 14 residues. From germline, CDR1 is ENHRY and CDR2 SYGVKD. V shed 2 bases and J shed 8 bases, with 13 bases lying between them. CDR3 amino acids: CAISEGGANDEQFF. The CDR3 bases are TGTGCCATCAGTGAGGGGGGGGCCAACGATGAGCAGTTCTTC.

The chain recombines TRBV7-9 with TRBJ1-4; 9 nucleotides match TRBD1. CDR1 and CDR2 (germline): SEHNR, FQNEAQ (reference sequence). The junction had 8 bases not matched to a gene; V was cut back by 6 bases and J by 6 bases. This CDR3 is 15 amino acids long. Here the CDR3 DNA reads TGTGCCAGCAGGCATACAGGGGGCAGAGATGAAAAACTGTTTTTT. Translation: CASRHTGGRDEKLFF.

V and J are TRBV5-1 and TRBJ2-7, with 8 bases identical to TRBD2. The CDR3 is 14 amino acids. The germline gives CDR1 SGHRS, CDR2 YFSETQ. Trimming removed 2 bases from V and 3 bases from J; junction bases left unmatched: 4. CDR3 sequence: CASSFSGVLYEQYF. CDR3 nucleotides: TGCGCCAGCAGCTTTAGCGGGGTCCTCTACGAGCAGTACTTC. Combining the CDR3 with reference TRBV5-1 and TRBJ2-7 gives the whole variable domain KAGVTQTPRYLIKTRGQQVTLSCSPISGHRSVSWYQQTPGQGLQFLFEYFSETQRNKGNFPGRFSGRQFSNSRSEMNVSTLELGDSALYLCASSFSGVLYEQYFGPGTRLTVT.

This clone has just one count. The CDR3 DNA is TGTGCCATCACCGGACTAGCGGGAGGGATCTACGAGCAGTACTTC. Translating gives CAITGLAGGIYEQYF. V and J are TRBV10-3 and TRBJ2-7, with TRBD2 matching over 15 bases. After removal of 7 bases from V and 3 bases from J, the junction contained 4 bases not matched to a gene. The CDR3 spans 15 residues. In germline, CDR1 is ENHRY, CDR2 SYGVKD.

A single count supports this clone. One end of the junction does not line up with germline, which may come from a read error. V is TRBV7-7 and J is TRBJ2-5; D is undetermined. Per the germline V gene, CDR1 is SSHAT and CDR2 is FNYEAQ (reference sequence). The CDR3 contains 13 residues. CDR3 sequence (DNA): TGTGCTAGCAGCTTAGAAGGCCTTTCGGAGCAGTACTTC. This encodes CASSLEGLSEQYF.

J is TRBJ1-4 and V is TRBV11-2; D is perhaps TRBD1 (5 bases). This CDR3 spans 15 amino acids. Germline CDR1 SGHAT, CDR2 FQNNGV. Trimming took 3 bases from V and 2 from J, leaving 10 bases between them. The chain's CDR3 is CASSLGQGTNEKLFF. CDR3 bases: TGTGCCAGCAGCTTGGGTCAGGGTACTAATGAAAAACTGTTTTTT.

The chain has TRBV5-1 and TRBJ2-7, with 7 bases matching TRBD1. V lost 4 bases, J lost 4 bases, and 8 bases stayed unmatched. CDR1 and CDR2 (germline): SGHRS, YFSETQ. The CDR3 has 14 residues. CDR3 region: CASSPGDRLYEQYF. The DNA of the CDR3 is TGCGCCAGCAGCCCAGGGGACAGACTATACGAGCAGTACTTC.

The V call is TRBV15, the J call TRBJ1-5; TRBD1 matches 11 bases. The germline CDR1 and CDR2 sequences are LNHNV and YYDKDF (reference sequence). The CDR3 sequence is 17 residues long. The V and J ends lost 5 bases and 2 bases, in that order; junction bases with no gene match: 8. The CDR3 coding sequence is TGTGCCACCAGCCCACGGACAGGGGGCCGGGGCAATCAGCCCCAGCATTTT. Translating gives CATSPRTGGRGNQPQHF.

The CDR3 region has the DNA TGTGCCAGCTCACCAGTGGGCGGGAACCGCAATCAGCCCCAGCATTTT. It specifies CASSPVGGNRNQPQHF. The chain is built from TRBV18 and TRBJ1-5; D remains unclear. V was cut by 2 bases and J by 2 bases, with 13 bases left in between. Per the germline V gene, CDR1 is KGHSH and CDR2 is LQKENI. The CDR3 length is 16 residues.

The chain carries TRBV2 and TRBJ2-4; TRBD1 agrees at 11 bases. This CDR3 has 13 residues. Germline V gene data show CDR1 as SNHLY and CDR2 as FYNNEI. Trimming removed 7 bases from V and 13 bases from J; junction bases left unmatched: 9. The CDR3 nucleotides read TGTGCCAGCAAGTCCGGACAGGGGGCCACGCAGTACTTC. Residues: CASKSGQGATQYF.

The genes are TRBV5-6 and TRBJ1-2, with a tentative D call TRBD1 (6 bases). V lost 5 bases and J 3 bases, leaving 17 bases between the germline ends. CDR3 length: 15 residues. CDR1 and CDR2 from the germline V gene are SGHDT and YYEEEE. CDR3 sequence (DNA): TGTGCCAGCAGAAATAGAGGGGGTATTGACTATGGCTACACCTTC. Translating it yields CASRNRGGIDYGYTF.

The V call is TRBV7-2, the J call TRBJ2-1; 11 nucleotides agree with TRBD2. Germline CDR1 and CDR2: SGHTA and FQGNSA. The CDR3 is 19 residues long. Trimming cost V 5 bases and J 0 bases; bases outside gene matches: 12. DNA for the CDR3: TGTGCCAGCAGCGTAACGGGACTAGCGGTTCACAGCTCCTACAATGAGCAGTTCTTC. This codes for CASSVTGLAVHSSYNEQFF. Drawing the rest from reference TRBV7-2 and TRBJ2-1, the complete variable domain is GAGVSQSPSNKVTEKGKDVELRCDPISGHTALYWYRQSLGQGLEFLIYFQGNSAPDKSGLPSDRFSAERTGGSVSTLTIQRTQQEDSAVYLCASSVTGLAVHSSYNEQFFGPGTRLTVL.

The chain employs TRBV6-5 and TRBJ2-7, with 9 bases matching TRBD2. With 6 bases clipped from V and 0 bases from J, the junction kept 6 bases outside the gene matches. The CDR3 is made up of 15 amino acids. CDR1 MNHEY and CDR2 SVGAGI come from the germline V gene. The CDR3 reads CASRPSAGGSYEQYF. The CDR3 coding sequence is TGTGCCAGCAGGCCTTCAGCGGGGGGCTCCTACGAGCAGTACTTC.

The chain has TRBV10-3 and TRBJ2-7; D is unresolved. With 2 bases removed from V and 2 bases from J, the gap between germline ends came to 13 bases. CDR1 ENHRY and CDR2 SYGVKD come from the germline V gene. The CDR3 spans 15 residues. The CDR3 region is CAISERGRRTYEQYF. The CDR3 nucleotides read TGTGCCATCAGTGAGCGAGGCCGCAGAACCTACGAGCAGTACTTC.

V is TRBV4-2 and J is TRBJ2-3; D ambiguous. CDR1 and CDR2 from the germline V gene are LGHNA and YNFKEQ. The V and J ends lost 0 bases and 9 bases respectively, with 16 bases between them. This CDR3 is built from 15 residues. CDR3 region: CASSQERAESVTQYF. The CDR3 region has the DNA TGTGCCAGCAGCCAAGAGCGCGCCGAAAGCGTCACGCAGTATTTT.

V is TRBV5-6 and J is TRBJ2-6; possible D gene TRBD1, 6 bases. Trimming shortened V by 4 bases and J by 0 bases, and 17 bases separated the two germline ends. Germline V CDR1 and CDR2: SGHDT, YYEEEE. CDR3 size: 18 residues. DNA for the CDR3: TGTGCCAGCAGCCCACTTGGGGGCCCAAGCTCTGGGGCCAACGTCCTGACTTTC. Protein: CASSPLGGPSSGANVLTF.

The gene calls are TRBV5-5 and TRBJ2-1; 7 nucleotides line up with TRBD1. The CDR3 totals 14 residues. Per the germline V gene, CDR1 is SGHKS and CDR2 is YYEKEE (reference sequence). V lost 2 bases and J lost 6; bases outside the gene matches: 5. CDR3 DNA: TGTGCCAGCAGCTTAACAACAGGGGTCAATGAGCAGTTCTTC. Its translation is CASSLTTGVNEQFF.

Comment on this clone: Other DNA sequences from this sample encode an identical CDR3 as well. V gene TRBV27 combines with J gene TRBJ2-1, with 16 bases identical to TRBD2. The CDR3 length is 16 residues. The germline CDR1 and CDR2 sequences are MNHEY and SMNVEV (reference sequence). The V segment lost 4 bases and the J segment 6 bases; nucleotides outside the gene matches: 3. CDR3 nucleotide sequence: TGTGCCAGCAGTTCCGGGACTAGCGGGAGGGGCAATGAGCAGTTCTTC. Protein product: CASSSGTSGRGNEQFF.

This chain links TRBV5-1 with TRBJ1-3; D possibly corresponds to TRBD1 (5 bases). Looked up from germline, CDR1 is SGHRS and CDR2 is YFSETQ. The V and J ends lost 4 bases and 0 bases respectively, with 8 bases between them. The CDR3 has 14 residues. The CDR3 is CASSGGSSGNTIYF. The CDR3 DNA sequence: TGCGCCAGCAGCGGGGGGAGCTCTGGAAACACCATATATTTT.

V and J are TRBV18 and TRBJ2-5, with 8 bases fitting TRBD1. The J call may be wrong; the DNA end is better matched by TRBJ2-7. Germline V gene sequence: CDR1 KGHSH, CDR2 LQKENI. This CDR3 is built from 15 residues. The CDR3 DNA follows: TGTGCCAGCTCACCAATAGACAGGGGATCCTACGAGCAGTACTTC. Encoded protein: CASSPIDRGSYEQYF.

CDR3 amino acids: CASSGGHEQFF. CDR3 bases: TGTGCCAGCTCAGGGGGACATGAGCAGTTCTTC. The rearrangement links TRBV19 to TRBJ2-1, with 7 bases aligning to TRBD1. Germline CDR1 and CDR2: LNHDA and SQIVND (reference sequence). This CDR3 is 11 amino acids long. With 9 bases clipped from V and 8 bases from J, the junction kept 4 bases outside the gene matches.

CDR3 DNA sequence: TGTGCCAGTAGTATGAAGGGGGCTAGGGACTACGAGCAGTACTTC. It translates to CASSMKGARDYEQYF. The chain couples TRBV19 to TRBJ2-7, with TRBD1 matching 7 bases. Germline-derived CDR1 and CDR2 are LNHDA and SQIVND (reference sequence). The CDR3 has 15 amino acids. The ends lost 3 bases at V and 3 bases at J; junction bases unmatched: 8.

The chain joins TRBV2 to TRBJ1-5; D gene uncertain. The CDR3 runs 14 residues. Germline CDR1 and CDR2: SNHLY and FYNNEI. V was pared by 4 bases and J by 6 bases, with 13 bases between. The CDR3, as DNA: TGTGCCAGCAGTGTACGACGAGGAAGTCAGCCCCAGCATTTT. Amino acids: CASSVRRGSQPQHF.

This clone was seen more than once but under ten times. The rearrangement joins TRBV5-4 to TRBJ1-3, with a possible D match to TRBD1 (5 bases). Trimming removed 0 bases at V and 4 bases at J, with 8 bases between. Germline values: CDR1 SGHNT, CDR2 YYREEE (reference sequence). CDR3 size: 14 residues. The CDR3 DNA sequence: TGTGCCAGCAGCTTGGACAGGTTGGGAAACACCATATATTTT. It encodes CASSLDRLGNTIYF.

V is TRBV11-2 and J is TRBJ2-1; TRBD2 matches 8 bases. Trimming removed 5 bases from V and 1 base from J; junction bases left unmatched: 13. Germline V lookup: CDR1 SGHAT, CDR2 FQNNGV. The CDR3 extends over 18 amino acids. CDR3 nucleotide sequence: TGTGCCAGCAGCCCACGCCTTAGGAGCGGGAGATCCTACAATGAGCAGTTCTTC. As protein: CASSPRLRSGRSYNEQFF.

This chain links TRBV7-3 with TRBJ2-3, with D tentatively TRBD2 (7 bases). The V end lost 4 bases, the J end lost 5 bases, and 19 bases lay between the germline ends. CDR1 is SGHTA, CDR2 FQGTGA, per germline. The CDR3 length is 16 residues. CDR3 sequence reads: CASSSKLGGGRDTQYF. Written as DNA, the CDR3 is TGTGCCAGCAGCTCAAAACTAGGGGGGGGGAGAGATACGCAGTATTTT.

The J gene is TRBJ2-1, the V gene TRBV5-1, with a possible D match to TRBD1 (6 bases). V was trimmed by 5 bases and J by 2 bases, leaving 14 bases between them. The V gene's germline CDR1 is SGHRS and CDR2 YFSETQ. The CDR3 has 15 residues. CDR3 region: CASSWTDFTYNEQFF. The CDR3 DNA follows: TGCGCCAGCAGTTGGACAGATTTTACCTACAATGAGCAGTTCTTC.